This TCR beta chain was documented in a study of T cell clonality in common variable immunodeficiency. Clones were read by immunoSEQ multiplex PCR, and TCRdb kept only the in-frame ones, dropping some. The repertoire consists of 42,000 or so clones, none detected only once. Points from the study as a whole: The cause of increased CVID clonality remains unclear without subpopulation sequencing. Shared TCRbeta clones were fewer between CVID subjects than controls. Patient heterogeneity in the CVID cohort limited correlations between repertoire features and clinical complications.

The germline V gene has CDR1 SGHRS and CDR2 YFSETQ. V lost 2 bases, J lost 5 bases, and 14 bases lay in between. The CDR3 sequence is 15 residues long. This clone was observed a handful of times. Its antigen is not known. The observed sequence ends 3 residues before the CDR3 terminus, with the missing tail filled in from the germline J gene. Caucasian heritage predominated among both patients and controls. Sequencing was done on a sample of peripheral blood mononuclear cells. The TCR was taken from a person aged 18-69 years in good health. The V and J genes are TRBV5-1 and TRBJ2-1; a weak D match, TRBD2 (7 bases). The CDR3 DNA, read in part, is TGCGCCAGCAGCTTACAGGGAGGGGAACACAATGAG. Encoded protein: CASSLQGGEHNE. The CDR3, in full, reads CASSLQGGEHNEQFF. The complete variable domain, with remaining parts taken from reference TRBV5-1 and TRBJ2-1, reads KAGVTQTPRYLIKTRGQQVTLSCSPISGHRSVSWYQQTPGQGLQFLFEYFSETQRNKGNFPGRFSGRQFSNSRSEMNVSTLELGDSALYLCASSLQGGEHNEQFFGPGTRLTVL.